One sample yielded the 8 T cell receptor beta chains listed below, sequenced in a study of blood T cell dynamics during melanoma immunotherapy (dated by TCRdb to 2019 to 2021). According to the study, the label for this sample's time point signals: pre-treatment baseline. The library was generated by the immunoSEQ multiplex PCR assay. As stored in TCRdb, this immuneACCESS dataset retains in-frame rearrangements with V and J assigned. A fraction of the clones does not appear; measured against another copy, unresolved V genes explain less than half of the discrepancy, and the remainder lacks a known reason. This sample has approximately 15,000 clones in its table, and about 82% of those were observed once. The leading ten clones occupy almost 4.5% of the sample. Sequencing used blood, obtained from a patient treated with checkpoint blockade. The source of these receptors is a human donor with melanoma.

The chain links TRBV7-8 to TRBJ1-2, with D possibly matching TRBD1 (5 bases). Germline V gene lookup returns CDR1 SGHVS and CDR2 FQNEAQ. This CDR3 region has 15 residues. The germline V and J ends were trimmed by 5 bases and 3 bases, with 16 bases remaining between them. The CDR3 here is CASSTTRGGYYGYTF. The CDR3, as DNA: TGTGCCAGCAGCACCACGAGGGGCGGCTACTATGGCTACACCTTC.

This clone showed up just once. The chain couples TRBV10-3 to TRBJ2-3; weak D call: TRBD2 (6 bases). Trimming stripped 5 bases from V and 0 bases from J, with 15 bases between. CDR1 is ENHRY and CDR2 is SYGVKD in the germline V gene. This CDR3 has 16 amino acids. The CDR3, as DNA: TGTGCCATCAGTACCGGGACTGGGTCTAGCACAGATACGCAGTATTTT. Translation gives CAISTGTGSSTDTQYF.

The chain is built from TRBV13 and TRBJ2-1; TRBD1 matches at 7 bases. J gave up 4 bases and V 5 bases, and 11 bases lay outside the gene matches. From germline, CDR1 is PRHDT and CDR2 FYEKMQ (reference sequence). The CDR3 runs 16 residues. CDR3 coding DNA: TGTGCCAGCAGCCACTCTGGGACAGAAGCTTACAATGAGCAGTTCTTC. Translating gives CASSHSGTEAYNEQFF.

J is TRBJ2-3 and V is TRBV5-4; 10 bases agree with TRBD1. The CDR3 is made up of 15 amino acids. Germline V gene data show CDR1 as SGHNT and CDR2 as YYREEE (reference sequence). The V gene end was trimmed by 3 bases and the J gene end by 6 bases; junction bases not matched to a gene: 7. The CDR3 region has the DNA TGTGCCAGCAGCTCGGACAGGGGGTTTGGGGATACGCAGTATTTT. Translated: CASSSDRGFGDTQYF.

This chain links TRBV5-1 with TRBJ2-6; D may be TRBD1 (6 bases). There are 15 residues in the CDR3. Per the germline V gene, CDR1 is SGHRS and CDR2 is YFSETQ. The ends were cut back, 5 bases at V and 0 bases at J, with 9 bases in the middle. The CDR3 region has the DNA TGCGCCAGCAGAACAGGGTCCTCTGGGGCCAACGTCCTGACTTTC. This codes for CASRTGSSGANVLTF.

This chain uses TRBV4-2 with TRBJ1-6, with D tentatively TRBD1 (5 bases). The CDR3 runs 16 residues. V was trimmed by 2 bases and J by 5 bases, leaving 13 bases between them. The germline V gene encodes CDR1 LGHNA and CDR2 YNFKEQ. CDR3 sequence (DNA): TGTGCCAGCAGCCAAAGGCCGGCGGGGGATAATTCACCCCTCCACTTT. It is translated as CASSQRPAGDNSPLHF.

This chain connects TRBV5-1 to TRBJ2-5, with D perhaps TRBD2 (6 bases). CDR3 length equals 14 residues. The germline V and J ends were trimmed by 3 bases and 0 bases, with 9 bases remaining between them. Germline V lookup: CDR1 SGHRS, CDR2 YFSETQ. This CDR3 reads CASSWGEYQETQYF. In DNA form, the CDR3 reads TGCGCCAGCAGCTGGGGGGAGTACCAAGAGACCCAGTACTTC.

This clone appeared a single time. This CDR3 reads CASSSGLAGGDTQYF. The CDR3 DNA reads TGTGCCAGTAGTTCGGGACTAGCGGGGGGCGATACGCAGTATTTT. The rearrangement joins TRBV19 to TRBJ2-3, with 15 bases that match TRBD2. There are 15 residues in the CDR3. The trim removed 5 bases at V and 6 bases at J, leaving 3 bases unmatched. Germline V gene lookup returns CDR1 LNHDA and CDR2 SQIVND (reference sequence).